This T cell receptor (beta chain) is from a study of tumor-infiltrating lymphocytes in primary liver carcinoma. Overall study context: Tumors were staged T1-T3 N0M0 and measured about 4 to 11 cm across.

Comments on this clonotype: The CDR3 does not end in the conserved phenylalanine or tryptophan, so this is likely a read error.

Starting material of around 490 ng total RNA yielded TCR beta cDNA via a constant-region primer. Amplification in three nested multiplex PCR rounds with slightly modified ARM-PCR gave rise to TCR beta libraries. The first two PCR rounds, around 11 cycles each, used TRBV1-TRBV30 forward primers and a C-beta reverse primer. From the multiplex PCR reads, TCRdb called clonotypes with MiXCR, one entry per CDR3 protein. The sample lists about 120,000 distinct CDR3 sequences, around two thirds occurring once. The CDR3 is made up of 14 amino acids. Germline values: CDR1 MNHEY, CDR2 SVGAGI. From unsorted bulk tissue weighing roughly 18-31 mg, DNA and RNA were co-extracted.

The material sequenced was tumor-adjacent normal liver tissue. The clonotype originates from a woman in her sixties with primary liver carcinoma and hepatitis B virus infection. V is TRBV6-5 and J is TRBJ2-7; 10 bases agree with TRBD2. CDR3 protein: CASSSASGSSEQYS. CDR3 nucleotides: TGTGCCAGTAGTTCCGCTAGCGGGAGCTCCGAGCAGTACTCC.